This T cell receptor (beta chain) was observed in a study of blood T cell repertoires in COVID-19. Authors' processing steps: Amplification of reference gene primers provided the estimated nucleated cell counts. Profiling relied on immunoSEQ multiplex PCR, and the TCRdb table lists in-frame clones only, not all of them. The V and J calls and the clone size are those of that table, but D and trimming were determined from the DNA. The table lists 50,000 to 60,000 clones, approximately 86% of them singletons, with under 4% in the top ten. The CDR3 sequence is 13 residues long. CDR1 and CDR2 (germline): SGHAT, FQNNGV. The ends were cut back, 5 bases at V and 3 bases at J, with 11 bases in the middle.

The sequencing input was peripheral blood. The receptor was isolated from a man in his forties or fifties with COVID-19, enrolled during active disease. V gene TRBV11-2 combines with J gene TRBJ2-7, with a weak D call TRBD2 (5 bases). The CDR3 is CASSRFAGYEQYF. The CDR3 DNA reads TGTGCCAGCAGCCGGTTTGCGGGCTACGAGCAGTACTTC.